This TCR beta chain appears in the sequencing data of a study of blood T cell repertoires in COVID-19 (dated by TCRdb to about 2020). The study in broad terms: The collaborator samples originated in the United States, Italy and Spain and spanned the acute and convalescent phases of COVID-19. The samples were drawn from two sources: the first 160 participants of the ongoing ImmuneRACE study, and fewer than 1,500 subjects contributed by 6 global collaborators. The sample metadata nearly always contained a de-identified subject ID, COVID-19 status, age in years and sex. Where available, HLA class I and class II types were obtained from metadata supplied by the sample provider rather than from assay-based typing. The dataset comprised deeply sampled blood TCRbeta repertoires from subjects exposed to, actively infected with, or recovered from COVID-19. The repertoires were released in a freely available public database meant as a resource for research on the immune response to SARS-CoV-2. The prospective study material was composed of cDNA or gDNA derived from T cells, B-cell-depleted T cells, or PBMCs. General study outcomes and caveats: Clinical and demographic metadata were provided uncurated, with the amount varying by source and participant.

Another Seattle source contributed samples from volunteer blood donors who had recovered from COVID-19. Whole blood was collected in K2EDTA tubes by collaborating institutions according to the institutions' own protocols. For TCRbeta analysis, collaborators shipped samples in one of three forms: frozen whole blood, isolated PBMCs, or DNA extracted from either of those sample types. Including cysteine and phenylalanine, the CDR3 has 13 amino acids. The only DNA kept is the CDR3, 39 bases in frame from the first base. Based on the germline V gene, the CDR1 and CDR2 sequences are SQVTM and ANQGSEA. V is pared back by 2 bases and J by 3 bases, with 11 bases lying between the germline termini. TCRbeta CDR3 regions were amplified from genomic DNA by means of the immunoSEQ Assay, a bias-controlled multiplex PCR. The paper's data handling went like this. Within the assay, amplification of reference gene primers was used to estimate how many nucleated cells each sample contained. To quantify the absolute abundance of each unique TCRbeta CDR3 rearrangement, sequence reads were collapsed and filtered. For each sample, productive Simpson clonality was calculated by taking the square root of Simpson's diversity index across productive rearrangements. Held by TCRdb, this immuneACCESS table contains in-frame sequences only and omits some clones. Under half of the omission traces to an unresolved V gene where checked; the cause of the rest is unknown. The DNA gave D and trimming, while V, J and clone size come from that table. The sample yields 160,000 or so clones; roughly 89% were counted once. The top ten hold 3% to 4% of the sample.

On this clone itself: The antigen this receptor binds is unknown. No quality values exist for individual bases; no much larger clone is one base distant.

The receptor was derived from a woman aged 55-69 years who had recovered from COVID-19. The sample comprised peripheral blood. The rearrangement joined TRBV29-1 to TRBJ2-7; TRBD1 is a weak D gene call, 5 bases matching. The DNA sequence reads TGCAGCGTTGAAAGGGGCCAGGGCTACGAGCAGTACTTC. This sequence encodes CSVERGQGYEQYF.